This record looks at one T cell receptor beta chain sequence and its context. What it recognizes is unknown. Germline loops: CDR1 ENHRY, CDR2 SYGVKD. This CDR3 spans 15 amino acids. Trimming stripped 6 bases from V and 0 bases from J, with 12 bases between. The record originates from a study of beta chain features in type 1 diabetes. Notes on the study in general: TCRB CDR3s from Type 1 diabetes patients were moderately but significantly shorter in all four CD4+ subsets. Among patients, naive, central memory and Treg TCRB repertoires appeared more similar than among healthy donors.

Sequencing targeted expressed TCRB transcripts, as all isolated RNA had been reverse transcribed. The repertoire was sequenced with immunoSEQ multiplex PCR; TCRdb's copy has only in-frame clones and lacks some. The profile shows a few hundred thousand clones, about 24% of them singletons. This receptor was taken from a woman aged 30 to 39 with type 1 diabetes. This sequence joins TRBV10-3 and TRBJ1-5; a possible D gene is TRBD1 (6 bases). Material for sequencing was naive CD4+ T cells from blood. CDR3 DNA: TGTGCCATCAGCACAGGGACCGATAGCAATCAGCCCCAGCATTTT. Translation gives CAISTGTDSNQPQHF.